The clone carrying this TCR beta chain has a count of ten or more. What it binds is not known. TCRdb itself ran the 5' RACE reads through MiXCR, one entry per CDR3 protein. The top ten clones hold 19% of a sample with more than 600,000 distinct CDR3 sequences, roughly 20% of them seen once. The germline CDR1 and CDR2 sequences are SGHTA and FQGTGA. The V and J ends lost 3 bases and 6 bases, in that order; junction bases with no gene match: 20. The CDR3 spans 20 residues. This sample was taken from a study of CD8 T cells in ankylosing spondylitis. Points from the study as a whole: It appeared that ankylosing spondylitis blood was characterized by a TCR beta motif of several highly homologous variants. Those disease-linked clones were CD8+; they were also relatively rare in peripheral blood.

The sequenced sample consisted of blood, either unsorted or a sorted T cell fraction (not recorded which). This chain connects TRBV7-3 to TRBJ2-1; 10 positions agree with TRBD2. This clonotype was sampled from a male donor with ankylosing spondylitis. CDR3 loop: CASSLAGPGSGRVISNEQFF. CDR3 DNA sequence: TGTGCCAGCAGCTTGGCGGGGCCGGGGAGCGGGAGGGTTATAAGCAATGAGCAGTTCTTC.